The rows below give T cell receptor beta chains drawn from one sample of a study of response to subunit inactivated influenza vaccine. Using its own MiXCR run on the RT-PCR reads, TCRdb lists one record per CDR3 protein. The sample has 550,000 to 800,000 distinct CDR3 sequences, 15% to 19% seen once. The material was PBMCs from blood, obtained roughly 12 days after vaccination. These receptors were taken from a man aged 50-60 years who received an inactivated influenza vaccine. Both conserved end residues are part of each CDR3. Fields, in order: J gene, V gene, clone size, D gene, CDR3 DNA, CDR3 protein. D genes are given only for firm matches. Expanded clones get a size class; other rows say once, few or many, or leave the size out.

j_gene: TRBJ2-7
v_gene: TRBV12-3/TRBV12-4
abundance: many
d_gene: NA
CDR3nt: TGTGCCAGCAGTTTAGGGTTCTCCTACGAGCAGTACTTC
CDR3aa: CASSLGFSYEQYF

j_gene: TRBJ2-7
v_gene: TRBV12-3/TRBV12-4
abundance: few
d_gene: NA
CDR3nt: TGTGCCAGCAAAGGGACGGCTTCTAACGAGCAGTACTTC
CDR3aa: CASKGTASNEQYF

j_gene: TRBJ2-5
v_gene: TRBV20-1
abundance: few
d_gene: TRBD2
CDR3nt: TGCAGTGCTTTTCTTAGCGGGCGTGGAGAGACCCAGTACTTC
CDR3aa: CSAFLSGRGETQYF

j_gene: TRBJ1-6
v_gene: TRBV2
abundance: NA
d_gene: NA
CDR3nt: TGTGCCAGCAGTGGGCAGGAGAATTCACCCCTCCACTTT
CDR3aa: CASSGQENSPLHF

j_gene: TRBJ2-7
v_gene: TRBV7-2
abundance: many
d_gene: TRBD1
CDR3nt: TGTGCCAGCAGCTTAGCTGGGACAGGGAGGAACGAGCAGTACTTC
CDR3aa: CASSLAGTGRNEQYF

j_gene: TRBJ1-1
v_gene: TRBV15
abundance: few
d_gene: NA
CDR3nt: TGTGCCACCAGCAGACGTCGGATGAACACTGAAGCTTTCTTT
CDR3aa: CATSRRRMNTEAFF

j_gene: TRBJ2-1
v_gene: TRBV20-1
abundance: few
d_gene: TRBD2
CDR3nt: TGCAGTGCTATGCCCCTAGCGGGAGGAAGGAATGAGCAGTTCTTC
CDR3aa: CSAMPLAGGRNEQFF

j_gene: TRBJ1-1
v_gene: TRBV6-1
abundance: few
d_gene: NA
CDR3nt: TGTGCCAGCAGTGAAGATTGGGGGGGCCTGGCTTTCTTT
CDR3aa: CASSEDWGGLAFF

j_gene: TRBJ1-2
v_gene: TRBV20-1
abundance: few
d_gene: TRBD1
CDR3nt: TGCAGTGCTAGGGACAGGGACCGTCTTGGCTACACCTTC
CDR3aa: CSARDRDRLGYTF

j_gene: TRBJ2-5
v_gene: TRBV11-2
abundance: few
d_gene: TRBD1
CDR3nt: TGTGCCAGCAGCTCGACAATCGGGTCAGGGGGACGGGAGACCCAGTACTTC
CDR3aa: CASSSTIGSGGRETQYF

j_gene: TRBJ2-1
v_gene: TRBV4-3
abundance: few
d_gene: NA
CDR3nt: TGCGCCAGCAGCCAGGGACGCCCCCGGAACAATGAGCAGTTCTTC
CDR3aa: CASSQGRPRNNEQFF

j_gene: TRBJ2-3
v_gene: TRBV15
abundance: NA
d_gene: NA
CDR3nt: TGTGCCACCAGCCGAGACTTCCGTCTTAGAACTAGCACAGATACGCAGTATTTT
CDR3aa: CATSRDFRLRTSTDTQYF

j_gene: TRBJ1-3
v_gene: TRBV20-1
abundance: NA
d_gene: NA
CDR3nt: TGCAGTGCTAATGAGAATAATGGAAACACCATATATTTT
CDR3aa: CSANENNGNTIYF

j_gene: TRBJ2-3
v_gene: TRBV7-2
abundance: few
d_gene: NA
CDR3nt: TGTGCCAGCAGCTTATCGGTGGGGGATACGCAGTATTTT
CDR3aa: CASSLSVGDTQYF

j_gene: TRBJ1-1
v_gene: TRBV12-3/TRBV12-4
abundance: once
d_gene: TRBD1
CDR3nt: TGTGCCAGCAGCTTTCTGGACAGGGGCACTGAAGCTTTCTTT
CDR3aa: CASSFLDRGTEAFF

j_gene: TRBJ2-7
v_gene: TRBV3-1
abundance: NA
d_gene: TRBD2
CDR3nt: TGTGCCAGCAGCCAAGAAAAGAGGCTAGCGGGTCCCTACGAGCAGTACTTC
CDR3aa: CASSQEKRLAGPYEQYF

j_gene: TRBJ1-5
v_gene: TRBV18
abundance: many
d_gene: NA
CDR3nt: TGTGCCAGCTCACCATTGGGCGGGAGGCAGCCCCAGCATTTT
CDR3aa: CASSPLGGRQPQHF

j_gene: TRBJ2-5
v_gene: TRBV6-5
abundance: NA
d_gene: TRBD1
CDR3nt: TGTGCCAGCAGTTACTCGCCGGACAGGGCCCAAGAGACCCAGTACTTC
CDR3aa: CASSYSPDRAQETQYF

j_gene: TRBJ2-7
v_gene: TRBV20-1
abundance: NA
d_gene: NA
CDR3nt: TGCAGTGCCGGGACCACAGGGTCCGACGAGCAGTACTTC
CDR3aa: CSAGTTGSDEQYF

j_gene: TRBJ2-6
v_gene: TRBV28
abundance: few
d_gene: TRBD1
CDR3nt: TGTGCCAGCACCGCGGACAGGAAGGGCGCCAACGTCCTGACTTTC
CDR3aa: CASTADRKGANVLTF

j_gene: TRBJ2-7
v_gene: TRBV6-6
abundance: few
d_gene: NA
CDR3nt: TGTGCCAGCAGTTATACAGGAGGCCACGAGCAGTACTTC
CDR3aa: CASSYTGGHEQYF

j_gene: TRBJ2-1
v_gene: TRBV6-2/TRBV6-3
abundance: few
d_gene: TRBD2
CDR3nt: TGTGCCAGCGCCCCAGGGCTAGCGGCCAATGAGCAGTTCTTC
CDR3aa: CASAPGLAANEQFF

j_gene: TRBJ2-3
v_gene: TRBV2
abundance: few
d_gene: TRBD2
CDR3nt: TGTGCCAGCACCTACGGGGAGGGGGATACGCAGTATTTT
CDR3aa: CASTYGEGDTQYF

j_gene: TRBJ2-2
v_gene: TRBV30
abundance: NA
d_gene: NA
CDR3nt: TGTGCCTGGAGTCCTCCCTGGGTACCCTCGAGCGGGGAGCTGTTTTTT
CDR3aa: CAWSPPWVPSSGELFF

j_gene: TRBJ2-2
v_gene: TRBV20-1
abundance: few
d_gene: NA
CDR3nt: TGCAGTGCTCCACGGGCCGCCGGGGAGCTGTTTTTT
CDR3aa: CSAPRAAGELFF

j_gene: TRBJ2-1
v_gene: TRBV3-1
abundance: NA
d_gene: TRBD2
CDR3nt: TGTGCCAGCAGCCAATCACTGGGACTAGGGGCCCGAGGGGAGCAGTTCTTC
CDR3aa: CASSQSLGLGARGEQFF

j_gene: TRBJ1-5
v_gene: TRBV6-5
abundance: few
d_gene: NA
CDR3nt: TGTGCCAGCAGTCGAAGAAATCAGCCCCAGCATTTT
CDR3aa: CASSRRNQPQHF

j_gene: TRBJ2-7
v_gene: TRBV7-9
abundance: NA
d_gene: NA
CDR3nt: TGTGCCAGCAGCCCCCCTTTCCGCCTCGGCCGCGACGAGCAGTACTTC
CDR3aa: CASSPPFRLGRDEQYF

j_gene: TRBJ1-5
v_gene: TRBV12-3/TRBV12-4
abundance: NA
d_gene: NA
CDR3nt: TGTGCCAGCAGTTCGGCAGGGTTCCAGCCCCAGCATTTT
CDR3aa: CASSSAGFQPQHF

j_gene: TRBJ2-1
v_gene: TRBV6-5
abundance: NA
d_gene: TRBD2
CDR3nt: TGTGCCAGCAGTTACGGACTAGGCCCCTACAATGAGCAGTTCTTC
CDR3aa: CASSYGLGPYNEQFF

j_gene: TRBJ1-1
v_gene: TRBV20-1
abundance: NA
d_gene: NA
CDR3nt: TGCAGTGCTAGAGACCTCTCTGCAGGGTTGGTCCGAAACACTGAAGCTTTCTTT
CDR3aa: CSARDLSAGLVRNTEAFF

j_gene: TRBJ2-1
v_gene: TRBV6-5
abundance: few
d_gene: TRBD2
CDR3nt: TGTGCCAGCAGTTACTCAATAGCGGGGGGGCCTTACAATGAGCAGTTCTTC
CDR3aa: CASSYSIAGGPYNEQFF

j_gene: TRBJ2-3
v_gene: TRBV10-3
abundance: NA
d_gene: NA
CDR3nt: TGTGCCATCAAGAGCGGCAGTGGCACAGATACGCAGTATTTT
CDR3aa: CAIKSGSGTDTQYF

j_gene: TRBJ2-1
v_gene: TRBV20-1
abundance: few
d_gene: NA
CDR3nt: TGCAGTGCCAACCGGGCCGGGGGCAATGAGCAGTTCTTC
CDR3aa: CSANRAGGNEQFF

j_gene: TRBJ2-5
v_gene: TRBV5-5
abundance: NA
d_gene: NA
CDR3nt: TGTGCCAGCAGCTTGTCGCGGGTTTCCCAAGAGACCCAGTACTTC
CDR3aa: CASSLSRVSQETQYF

j_gene: TRBJ2-1
v_gene: TRBV7-9
abundance: many
d_gene: TRBD2
CDR3nt: TGTGCCAGCAGCTTCACTAGCGGCAATGAGCAGTTCTTC
CDR3aa: CASSFTSGNEQFF

j_gene: TRBJ2-7
v_gene: TRBV4-3
abundance: few
d_gene: TRBD2
CDR3nt: TGCGCCAGCAGCCAAGATGGGCGTGGGGGGGTCGAGCAGTACTTC
CDR3aa: CASSQDGRGGVEQYF

j_gene: TRBJ1-1
v_gene: TRBV4-1
abundance: few
d_gene: NA
CDR3nt: TGCGCCAGCAGCCACTTCACGAACACTGAAGCTTTCTTT
CDR3aa: CASSHFTNTEAFF

j_gene: TRBJ2-1
v_gene: TRBV16
abundance: NA
d_gene: NA
CDR3nt: TGTGCCAGCAGCCAACTTGGGTCCACCGCCTACAATGAGCAGTTCTTC
CDR3aa: CASSQLGSTAYNEQFF

j_gene: TRBJ1-1
v_gene: TRBV29-1
abundance: few
d_gene: TRBD1
CDR3nt: TGCAGCGTGGACAGGGGGCTGGACACTGAAGCTTTCTTT
CDR3aa: CSVDRGLDTEAFF

j_gene: TRBJ2-7
v_gene: TRBV6-5
abundance: NA
d_gene: NA
CDR3nt: TGTGCCAGCAGTTACGTGGGGGGGGGCCCCCAGATAGGGGACGAGCAGTACTTC
CDR3aa: CASSYVGGGPQIGDEQYF

j_gene: TRBJ2-7
v_gene: TRBV5-1
abundance: NA
d_gene: TRBD1
CDR3nt: TGCGCCAGCAGCTTTACCGGGGACAGATTTTCCGAGCAGTACTTC
CDR3aa: CASSFTGDRFSEQYF

j_gene: TRBJ2-7
v_gene: TRBV28
abundance: few
d_gene: TRBD1
CDR3nt: TGTGCCAGCAGTTTAGGCACAGGGGCATTCGGCTCCTACGAGCAGTACTTC
CDR3aa: CASSLGTGAFGSYEQYF

j_gene: TRBJ2-7
v_gene: TRBV5-1
abundance: few
d_gene: TRBD1
CDR3nt: TGCGCCAGCAGCTACCTGCCCCGTGGGACAGGGTCCTACGAGCAGTACTTC
CDR3aa: CASSYLPRGTGSYEQYF

j_gene: TRBJ1-6
v_gene: TRBV29-1
abundance: NA
d_gene: NA
CDR3nt: TGCAGCGTTGCCGAGCAACAGGGTTCTGGTTCACCCCTCCACTTT
CDR3aa: CSVAEQQGSGSPLHF

j_gene: TRBJ2-1
v_gene: TRBV20-1
abundance: NA
d_gene: TRBD1
CDR3nt: TGCAGTGCTAGAGATGGGGGGACAGGGCAAAGGAATGAGCAGTTCTTC
CDR3aa: CSARDGGTGQRNEQFF

j_gene: TRBJ2-7
v_gene: TRBV6-2/TRBV6-3
abundance: few
d_gene: NA
CDR3nt: TGTGCCAGCTGTAGCCCACCAAGTTACGAGCAGTACTTC
CDR3aa: CASCSPPSYEQYF

j_gene: TRBJ2-7
v_gene: TRBV27
abundance: few
d_gene: TRBD2
CDR3nt: TGTGCCAGCAGACTAGCGGGAGATATCTACGAGCAGTACTTC
CDR3aa: CASRLAGDIYEQYF

j_gene: TRBJ1-1
v_gene: TRBV9
abundance: few
d_gene: TRBD1
CDR3nt: TGTGCCAGCAGCGCGTCGACAGGGGCAGGGACTGAAGCTTTCTTT
CDR3aa: CASSASTGAGTEAFF

j_gene: TRBJ2-7
v_gene: TRBV6-1
abundance: many
d_gene: TRBD1
CDR3nt: TGTGCCAGCAGTGCCTCGGACAGGGGGAGCTCCTACGAGCAGTACTTC
CDR3aa: CASSASDRGSSYEQYF

j_gene: TRBJ2-6
v_gene: TRBV29-1
abundance: few
d_gene: NA
CDR3nt: TGCAGCGTTACGGACATCTCCAATGGGGCCAACGTCCTGACTTTC
CDR3aa: CSVTDISNGANVLTF

j_gene: TRBJ2-1
v_gene: TRBV11-2
abundance: NA
d_gene: NA
CDR3nt: TGTGCCAGCAGCTATGGACCCGACCTTGAGCAGTTCTTC
CDR3aa: CASSYGPDLEQFF

j_gene: TRBJ1-6
v_gene: TRBV12-3/TRBV12-4
abundance: few
d_gene: NA
CDR3nt: TGTGCCAGCAGTGCAAGGCAGGGGCTTGATTCACCCCTCCACTTT
CDR3aa: CASSARQGLDSPLHF